This passage covers 14 T cell receptor beta chains from one sample sequenced in a study of blood T cell repertoires in COVID-19. Produced via immunoSEQ multiplex PCR; TCRdb's table is partial and in-frame only. The repertoire includes roughly 65,000 clones, roughly 85% of them detected once, and about two fifths sits in the top ten. Sequencing input: peripheral blood. The receptors were gathered from a human donor in a cohort sampled during active COVID-19.

The chain has TRBV3-1 (or the pseudogene TRBV3-2) and TRBJ2-7; D is possibly TRBD2 (5 bases). V was cut by 2 bases and J by 2 bases, with 10 bases left in between. CDR1 and CDR2 (germline): LGHDT, YNNKEL (reference sequence). The CDR3 consists of 14 residues. In DNA, the CDR3 is TGTGCCAGCAGCCAACTACTAGGAACCTACGAGCAGTACTTC. Residues: CASSQLLGTYEQYF.

This chain links TRBV6-5 with TRBJ2-1, with 13 bases lining up with TRBD2. Germline trimming cut 1 base from V and 9 bases from J; bases unmatched to any gene: 6. CDR1 MNHEY and CDR2 SVGAGI come from the germline V gene. The length of the CDR3 is 16 residues. CDR3 in DNA: TGTGCCAGCAGTTACTTACTAGCGGGGGGGCCAAGTGAGCAGTTCTTC. Amino acids: CASSYLLAGGPSEQFF.

This clone was seen a single time. The genes are TRBV7-2 and TRBJ2-1; D remains unclear. The CDR3 has 13 amino acids. CDR1 SGHTA and CDR2 FQGNSA come from the germline V gene. V was pared by 3 bases and J by 5 bases, with 8 bases between. CDR3 in DNA: TGTGCCAGCAGCTTTTATCTTGACAATGAGCAGTTCTTC. This gives the protein CASSFYLDNEQFF.

The gene calls are TRBV18 and TRBJ2-5, with no clear D. Germline values: CDR1 KGHSH, CDR2 LQKENI. CDR3 length: 13 residues. V gave up 4 bases and J gave up 4 bases, with 10 bases separating them. DNA of the CDR3: TGTGCCAGCTCACAAGACAAAGGAGAGACCCAGTACTTC. Protein: CASSQDKGETQYF. The full variable domain, rest sourced from reference TRBV18 and TRBJ2-5, is NAGVMQNPRHLVRRRGQEARLRCSPMKGHSHVYWYRQLPEEGLKFMVYLQKENIIDESGMPKERFSAEFPKEGPSILRIQQVVRGDSAAYFCASSQDKGETQYFGPGTRLLVL.

In this sample, this clone turned up a few times. This chain links TRBV6-5 with TRBJ1-5, with no clear D. V gave up 10 bases and J gave up 3 bases, with 10 bases separating them. Germline V gene data show CDR1 as MNHEY and CDR2 as SVGAGI. The CDR3 consists of 12 residues. CDR3 protein: CATGSYNQPQHF. The CDR3 DNA sequence: TGTGCCACCGGGAGCTACAATCAGCCCCAGCATTTT.

The chain employs TRBV2 and TRBJ2-3; TRBD2 might be the D (6 bases). The CDR3 runs 14 residues. The ends were cut back, 5 bases at V and 2 bases at J, with 11 bases in the middle. Per the germline V gene, CDR1 is SNHLY and CDR2 is FYNNEI. DNA of the CDR3: TGTGCCAGCAGTCCCGGGACTCTCACAGATACGCAGTATTTT. Amino acid sequence: CASSPGTLTDTQYF. Together with reference TRBV2 and TRBJ2-3, the CDR3 gives the full variable domain: EPEVTQTPSHQVTQMGQEVILRCVPISNHLYFYWYRQILGQKVEFLVSFYNNEISEKSEIFDDQFSVERPDGSNFTLKIRSTKLEDSAMYFCASSPGTLTDTQYFGPGTRLTVL.

The rearrangement links TRBV28 to TRBJ1-2; TRBD1 might be the D (6 bases). V dropped 7 bases and J dropped 4 bases, with 10 bases sitting between them. CDR3 length equals 12 residues. Germline CDR1 reads MDHEN; CDR2 reads SYDVKM. CDR3 DNA sequence: TGTGCCAGCACAAGGACAGTCTATGGCTACACCTTC. Encoded protein: CASTRTVYGYTF.

CDR3 in amino acids: CASGSGGTGNEKLFF. CDR3 nucleotides: TGTGCCAGCGGCTCGGGGGGGACAGGGAACGAAAAACTGTTTTTT. The chain joins TRBV5-4 to TRBJ1-4, with 9 bases that match TRBD1. The trim removed 7 bases at V and 8 bases at J, leaving 12 bases unmatched. This CDR3 has 15 amino acids. CDR1 is SGHNT and CDR2 is YYREEE in the germline V gene (reference sequence).

CDR3: CASSLRWTGSYGYTF. Here the CDR3 DNA reads TGTGCCAGCAGCTTGAGATGGACAGGGTCCTATGGCTACACCTTC. V usage is TRBV7-2 and J usage is TRBJ1-2; TRBD1 matches 8 bases. The CDR3 loop spans 15 amino acids. The germline CDR1 and CDR2 sequences are SGHTA and FQGNSA. V was clipped by 3 bases and J by 4 bases; unmatched bases: 7.

This chain joins TRBV6-5 and TRBJ2-1; 12 bases fit TRBD2. Trimming took 6 bases from V and 13 from J; bases not matched to a gene: 7. There are 13 residues in the CDR3. CDR1 and CDR2 (germline): MNHEY, SVGAGI. CDR3 in DNA: TGTGCCAGCAGACTCGGACTAGCGGGACCCCAGTTCTTC. It specifies CASRLGLAGPQFF.

This clone was observed a handful of times. The chain is built from TRBV7-6 and TRBJ2-5, with D tentatively TRBD2 (6 bases). V dropped 1 base and J dropped 4 bases, with 19 bases sitting between them. This CDR3 has 17 residues. CDR1 and CDR2 (germline): SGHVS, FNYEAQ. In DNA form, the CDR3 reads TGTGCCAGCAGCTTAGTGGGGGTGCGGGGCGCGGGAGAGACCCAGTACTTC. Protein sequence: CASSLVGVRGAGETQYF.

V usage is TRBV16 and J usage is TRBJ1-3; D is unresolved. The V end was cut by 3 bases, the J end by 4 bases, with 4 bases between. Germline CDR1 and CDR2: KGHSY and FQNENV. The CDR3 contains 12 residues. The CDR3 protein is CASSQEGNTIYF. CDR3 nucleotides: TGTGCCAGCAGCCAGGAGGGAAACACCATATATTTT.

This chain joins TRBV7-2 and TRBJ2-7, with D possibly matching TRBD1 (6 bases). V lost 3 bases, J lost 0 bases, and 9 bases lay in between. The CDR3 extends over 14 amino acids. The germline V gene has CDR1 SGHTA and CDR2 FQGNSA. CDR3 nucleotide sequence: TGTGCCAGCAGCTTCTACAGGGTCTCCTACGAGCAGTACTTC. Protein sequence: CASSFYRVSYEQYF. Based on the CDR3 plus reference TRBV7-2 and TRBJ2-7, the full variable domain is GAGVSQSPSNKVTEKGKDVELRCDPISGHTALYWYRQSLGQGLEFLIYFQGNSAPDKSGLPSDRFSAERTGGSVSTLTIQRTQQEDSAVYLCASSFYRVSYEQYFGPGTRLTVT.

Concerning this clone itself: The sample contains more than one DNA sequence encoding this CDR3. V usage is TRBV5-6 and J usage is TRBJ2-1; the D gene is possibly TRBD2 (5 bases). Germline lookup yields CDR1 SGHDT and CDR2 YYEEEE. The CDR3 runs to 14 residues. Trimming took 0 bases from V and 9 from J, leaving 13 bases between them. DNA of the CDR3: TGTGCCAGCAGCTTGGGCCGGGGTTACGGTGAGCAGTTCTTC. Amino acid sequence: CASSLGRGYGEQFF.